This T cell receptor beta chain was observed in a study of technical replicates of blood from a few donors. TCRdb keeps only in-frame clones here, not all; method: immunoSEQ multiplex PCR. The data hold over 50,000 clones, with about 88% observed a single time. Germline-derived CDR1 and CDR2 are SGHDN and FVKESK. V lost 3 bases, J lost 6 bases, and 6 bases stayed unmatched. The CDR3 spans 14 residues. V gene TRBV14 combines with J gene TRBJ1-1, with TRBD1 identical over 8 bases. Material: PBMCs. This receptor was identified in a human donor in good health. Some clones in this sample may be carry-over from other donors' samples. The CDR3 DNA reads as TGTGCCAGCAGCCAGGATGGACAGGGCGCTGAAGCTTTCTTT. The encoded protein is CASSQDGQGAEAFF.